The 20 T cell receptor beta chains reported below all come from one sample, sequenced in a study of blood T cell repertoires in COVID-19. Some clones are missing from TCRdb's copy, which holds only in-frame ones; the method was immunoSEQ multiplex PCR. The repertoire consists of approximately 350,000 clones, with around 87% occurring once and the leading ten covering over 6%. The specimen sequenced was peripheral blood. The receptors stem from a woman between 50 and 59 years old with COVID-19, enrolled during active disease.

This clone was seen a handful of times. Different DNA sequences within this sample yield the same CDR3. The chain links TRBV2 to TRBJ2-2, with D possibly matching TRBD2 (5 bases). V was shortened by 4 bases and J by 1 base, with 7 bases between the two germline ends. This CDR3 spans 14 amino acids. Germline CDR1 SNHLY, CDR2 FYNNEI. CDR3 region: CASSVAGNTGELFF. The CDR3 DNA reads as TGTGCCAGCAGTGTTGCGGGGAACACCGGGGAGCTGTTTTTT.

V gene TRBV7-9 combines with J gene TRBJ2-7; TRBD1 matches 10 bases. This CDR3 spans 14 amino acids. Germline CDR1 and CDR2: SEHNR and FQNEAQ (reference sequence). V trimming: 6 bases; J trimming: 4 bases; junction bases outside the gene matches: 6. CDR3 DNA sequence: TGTGCCAGCAGAGGACAGGGGGGAGGGTACGAGCAGTACTTC. It yields the protein CASRGQGGGYEQYF.

The V call is TRBV6-5, the J call TRBJ2-7; D possibly corresponds to TRBD2 (5 bases). The germline V gene encodes CDR1 MNHEY and CDR2 SVGAGI. Trimming took off 0 bases at V and 6 bases at J, with 18 bases between the two ends. This CDR3 comprises 16 residues. This CDR3 reads CASSYSTQREMGEQYF. Written as DNA, the CDR3 is TGTGCCAGCAGTTACTCGACTCAAAGGGAGATGGGCGAGCAGTACTTC.

This clone occurred once. The chain carries TRBV27 and TRBJ1-4; D may be TRBD1 (6 bases). Germline V lookup: CDR1 MNHEY, CDR2 SMNVEV (reference sequence). The V end was cut by 6 bases, the J end by 0 bases, with 11 bases between. CDR3 length: 15 residues. In nucleotides, the CDR3 is TGTGCCAGCAGACCTGGACAGTCAACTAATGAAAAACTGTTTTTT. This gives the protein CASRPGQSTNEKLFF.

In its sample, this clone was seen once. The chain employs TRBV6-5 and TRBJ2-1; the D gene is possibly TRBD2 (5 bases). CDR3 length equals 15 residues. The V end lost 6 bases, the J end lost 0 bases, and 12 bases lay between the germline ends. In germline, CDR1 is MNHEY, CDR2 SVGAGI. CDR3 region: CASSRGFSSYNEQFF. DNA for the CDR3: TGTGCCAGCAGCCGAGGGTTCAGCTCCTACAATGAGCAGTTCTTC.

This rearrangement joins TRBV2 to TRBJ2-7; tentatively, D is TRBD1 (5 bases). V lost 4 bases, J lost 2 bases, and 15 bases lay in between. This CDR3 has 15 amino acids. The V gene's germline CDR1 is SNHLY and CDR2 FYNNEI. For the CDR3, the DNA is TGTGCCAGCAGTGTGGGGCCCGTGGGTACCTACGAGCAGTACTTC. Translated: CASSVGPVGTYEQYF.

CDR3 in DNA: TGTGCCAGCAGCGGAAGACAGGGCCGGGGCTACACCTTC. It specifies CASSGRQGRGYTF. The chain is built from TRBV6-6 and TRBJ1-2, with 7 bases aligning to TRBD1. Germline values: CDR1 MNHNY, CDR2 SVGAGI (reference sequence). The CDR3 covers 13 residues. V lost 6 bases, J lost 8 bases, and 9 bases stayed unmatched.

This chain links TRBV5-3 with TRBJ2-1; tentatively, D is TRBD2 (7 bases). TRBV5-3 is given ORF status, its function remaining uncertain. The V gene lost 3 bases and the J gene lost 5 bases, with 18 bases spanning the gap. This CDR3 contains 16 residues. CDR3 loop: CARSSGLGGAHNEQFF. In DNA form, the CDR3 reads TGTGCCAGAAGCTCCGGTTTAGGGGGGGCTCACAATGAGCAGTTCTTC.

The chain uses TRBV6-5 and TRBJ2-3, with D perhaps TRBD2 (5 bases). The V gene's germline CDR1 is MNHEY and CDR2 SVGAGI. V lost 6 bases and J lost 2, with 15 bases in between. This CDR3 comprises 15 residues. CDR3 nucleotide sequence: TGTGCCAGCAGGGTAGGGAGAGGGAACACAGATACGCAGTATTTT. This translates into CASRVGRGNTDTQYF.

The chain has TRBV7-9 and TRBJ1-2; D gene unclear. The germline V gene encodes CDR1 SEHNR and CDR2 FQNEAQ (reference sequence). This CDR3 has 13 residues. V shed 2 bases and J shed 4 bases, with 8 bases lying between them. CDR3 in amino acids: CASSLILSYGYTF. Written as DNA, the CDR3 is TGTGCCAGCAGCTTAATCCTCAGCTATGGCTACACCTTC. The whole variable domain, filled in from reference TRBV7-9 and TRBJ1-2, reads DTGVSQNPRHKITKRGQNVTFRCDPISEHNRLYWYRQTLGQGPEFLTYFQNEAQLEKSRLLSDRFSAERPKGSFSTLEIQRTEQGDSAMYLCASSLILSYGYTFGSGTRLTVV.

The rearrangement uses TRBV23-1 and TRBJ1-4, with D perhaps TRBD1 (5 bases). TRBV23-1 has ORF status, its function being uncertain. V lost 3 bases to trimming and J lost 13 bases, with 12 bases between them. The CDR3 has 12 residues. CDR3 sequence reads: CASSQRNRLLFF. The CDR3 region has the DNA TGCGCCAGCAGTCAGCGAAACAGGTTACTGTTTTTT.

The count of this clone is one. V is TRBV6-5 and J is TRBJ2-2; tentatively, D is TRBD1 (5 bases). Trimming removed 1 base from V and 6 bases from J, with 15 bases in between. Germline V gene lookup returns CDR1 MNHEY and CDR2 SVGAGI. This CDR3 comprises 16 residues. The CDR3, as DNA: TGTGCCAGCAGTTACTGGGTCGTCAGGGATCCCGGGGAGCTGTTTTTT. Its translation: CASSYWVVRDPGELFF.

The chain recombines TRBV6-5 with TRBJ1-2, with a tentative D call TRBD1 (6 bases). The germline V gene encodes CDR1 MNHEY and CDR2 SVGAGI. V was pared by 6 bases and J by 2 bases, with 10 bases between. The CDR3 contains 13 residues. DNA of the CDR3: TGTGCCAGCAGCCCCGGGACAAACTATGGCTACACCTTC. It codes for CASSPGTNYGYTF.

V usage is TRBV19 and J usage is TRBJ2-1, with TRBD1 as a possible D gene (5 bases). V was pared by 10 bases and J by 2 bases, with 15 bases between. In germline, CDR1 is LNHDA, CDR2 SQIVND (reference sequence). The CDR3 has 14 amino acids. CDR3 sequence (DNA): TGTGCCACAACTCACAGGTCCCCCTACAATGAGCAGTTCTTC. As protein: CATTHRSPYNEQFF.

The chain has TRBV3-1 (or the pseudogene TRBV3-2) and TRBJ2-3; 12 bases match TRBD2. V lost 0 bases to trimming and J lost 2 bases; unmatched junction nucleotides: 6. Germline CDR1 and CDR2: LGHDT and YNNKEL (reference sequence). The CDR3 consists of 18 residues. The CDR3 spells CASSQEGLAGGPTDTQYF. CDR3 DNA: TGTGCCAGCAGCCAAGAAGGTCTAGCGGGAGGGCCCACAGATACGCAGTATTTT.

This clone was found many times. The chain joins TRBV27 to TRBJ2-7; 11 bases align to TRBD2. CDR3 size: 16 residues. Per the germline V gene, CDR1 is MNHEY and CDR2 is SMNVEV (reference sequence). The V segment lost 5 bases and the J segment 3 bases; nucleotides outside the gene matches: 9. The CDR3 loop is CASSPGTSGIFYEQYF. In DNA form, the CDR3 reads TGTGCCAGCAGTCCCGGGACTAGCGGAATCTTCTACGAGCAGTACTTC.

The chain is built from TRBV11-2 and TRBJ2-7; 13 positions agree with TRBD2. J gave up 0 bases and V 5 bases, and 7 bases lay outside the gene matches. Per germline, CDR1 SGHAT and CDR2 FQNNGV. The CDR3 extends over 17 amino acids. CDR3 sequence: CASSLRLAGGNSYEQYF. CDR3 DNA sequence: TGTGCCAGCAGCCTACGACTAGCGGGAGGCAACTCCTACGAGCAGTACTTC. Filled out from reference TRBV11-2 and TRBJ2-7, the complete variable domain reads EAGVAQSPRYKIIEKRQSVAFWCNPISGHATLYWYQQILGQGPKLLIQFQNNGVVDDSQLPKDRFSAERLKGVDSTLKIQPAKLEDSAVYLCASSLRLAGGNSYEQYFGPGTRLTVT.

The V call is TRBV30, the J call TRBJ1-3; 12 nucleotides agree with TRBD1. The V gene end was trimmed by 3 bases and the J gene end by 4 bases; junction bases not matched to a gene: 7. The CDR3 contains 16 residues. CDR1 is GTSNPN and CDR2 is SVGIG in the germline V gene (reference sequence). CDR3 region: CAWSPGQGAQGNTIYF. Written as DNA, the CDR3 is TGTGCCTGGAGCCCGGGACAGGGGGCGCAGGGAAACACCATATATTTT.

J is TRBJ1-2 and V is TRBV5-1, with D unresolved. This CDR3 has 14 amino acids. Germline assignment: CDR1 SGHRS and CDR2 YFSETQ. Deletions cut 0 bases from V and 5 bases from J, with 11 bases between. CDR3 in DNA: TGCGCCAGCAGCTTGGCCGAGGATGGGTATGGCTACACCTTC. Residues: CASSLAEDGYGYTF.

The chain employs TRBV2 and TRBJ2-3; tentative D call: TRBD2 (6 bases). The V end lost 6 bases, the J end lost 4 bases, and 17 bases lay between the germline ends. CDR3 length: 15 amino acids. In germline, CDR1 is SNHLY, CDR2 FYNNEI. The CDR3 DNA sequence: TGTGCCAGCAGCTTCTCCAGTTTAGCGGCAGATACGCAGTATTTT. Its translation: CASSFSSLAADTQYF. The full variable domain, completed using reference TRBV2 and TRBJ2-3, is EPEVTQTPSHQVTQMGQEVILRCVPISNHLYFYWYRQILGQKVEFLVSFYNNEISEKSEIFDDQFSVERPDGSNFTLKIRSTKLEDSAMYFCASSFSSLAADTQYFGPGTRLTVL.